Following are 16 T cell receptor beta chains from one sample sequenced in a study of neurological immune-mediated disorders. MiXCR, run by TCRdb on the 5' RACE reads, gives a single entry per CDR3 protein. The table shows 60,000 to 85,000 distinct CDR3 sequences, with 5.2% occurring only once. The sample taken for sequencing was PBMCs. The receptor set was obtained from a man in his late teens or twenties with multiple sclerosis.

A remark on this clonotype: A clone one base away is much larger, so this may be a read error. The V gene is TRBV9, the J gene TRBJ2-6, with D perhaps TRBD1 (5 bases). The CDR3 has 17 residues. Germline CDR1 is SGDLS and CDR2 is YYNGEE. The CDR3 nucleotides read TGTGCCAGCAGCCCTGAGGTGGGAAGGGCTGGGGCCAAAGTCCTGACTTTC. It specifies CASSPEVGRAGAKVLTF.

This clonotype showed up many times. This chain links TRBV20-1 with TRBJ2-1; 9 nucleotides align to TRBD2. The CDR3 is made up of 13 amino acids. In germline, CDR1 is DFQATT, CDR2 SNEGSKA (reference sequence). The CDR3 nucleotides read TGCAGGAGGAATAGCGGGGGAAACAATGAGCAGTTCTTC. Residues: CRRNSGGNNEQFF.

In its sample, this clonotype was seen a few times. The rearrangement uses TRBV27 and TRBJ1-1, with D unresolved. Germline CDR1 reads MNHEY; CDR2 reads SMNVEV (reference sequence). Trimming removed 7 bases from V and 0 bases from J, with 12 bases in between. The length of the CDR3 is 14 residues. The CDR3: CASKPGTVNTEAFF. In nucleotides, the CDR3 is TGTGCCAGCAAGCCGGGAACCGTGAACACTGAAGCTTTCTTT.

The genes are TRBV10-3 and TRBJ2-3; D may be TRBD2 (6 bases). V lost 10 bases and J 6 bases, leaving 14 bases between the germline ends. Germline CDR1 ENHRY, CDR2 SYGVKD. This CDR3 is built from 12 residues. CDR3 region: CATGGVADTQYF. For the CDR3, the DNA is TGTGCCACCGGAGGGGTGGCGGATACGCAGTATTTT.

This clonotype occurred many times. The DNA for the CDR3 is TGTGCCAGCAGCGTATCAGGGGAAGCTTCCGAGCAGTACTTC. Its translation: CASSVSGEASEQYF. V is TRBV9 and J is TRBJ2-7, with D possibly being TRBD1 (6 bases). Trimming shortened V by 1 base and J by 6 bases, and 14 bases separated the two germline ends. Per the germline V gene, CDR1 is SGDLS and CDR2 is YYNGEE. This CDR3 contains 14 residues.

This clonotype was seen a handful of times. The V call is TRBV2, the J call TRBJ1-2; 9 nucleotides agree with TRBD1. Trimming took 3 bases from V and 7 from J; bases not matched to a gene: 6. In germline, CDR1 is SNHLY, CDR2 FYNNEI. The CDR3 contains 14 residues. CDR3 DNA: TGTGCCAGCAGTGACCCGGGACAGGGAGGTGGCTACACCTTC. Translation gives CASSDPGQGGGYTF.

This clonotype was picked up many times. The V call is TRBV6-5, the J call TRBJ2-2; no definite D call. This CDR3 contains 12 residues. The germline gives CDR1 MNHEY, CDR2 SVGAGI. Deletions cut 7 bases from V and 7 bases from J, with 10 bases between. This chain's CDR3 is CASTHFSGELFF. The CDR3 DNA reads TGTGCCAGCACCCACTTCAGCGGGGAGCTGTTTTTT.

This clonotype was counted at least ten times. The chain employs TRBV6-2 or TRBV6-3 and TRBJ2-1; 9 bases are a match to TRBD2. Germline trimming cut 6 bases from V and 8 bases from J; bases unmatched to any gene: 2. The germline gives CDR1 MNHEY, CDR2 SVGEGT. The CDR3 length is 12 residues. The CDR3 reads CASRRGGYEQFF. In DNA form, the CDR3 reads TGTGCCAGCAGGCGGGGGGGTTATGAGCAGTTCTTC.

This clonotype appeared many times. The V and J genes are TRBV29-1 and TRBJ2-3, with TRBD2 matching 8 bases. This CDR3 is built from 16 residues. Germline V CDR1 and CDR2: SQVTM, ANQGSEA. V shed 7 bases and J 3 bases; nucleotides not matched to a gene: 15. The CDR3 sequence is CSAQRTGGGETDTQYF. The CDR3 nucleotides are TGCAGCGCTCAAAGGACGGGGGGGGGTGAAACAGATACGCAGTATTTT.

Many counts were recorded for this clonotype. V gene TRBV20-1 combines with J gene TRBJ1-1; D might be TRBD1 (5 bases). Trimming removed 5 bases at V and 4 bases at J, with 11 bases between. Germline V gives CDR1 DFQATT, CDR2 SNEGSKA (reference sequence). The CDR3 covers 12 residues. The CDR3 protein is CSALGRSTEAFF. CDR3 coding DNA: TGCAGTGCTCTGGGACGGTCCACTGAAGCTTTCTTT.

The rearrangement uses TRBV28 and TRBJ1-5, with TRBD1 as a possible D gene (5 bases). CDR1 and CDR2 from the germline V gene are MDHEN and SYDVKM. The length of the CDR3 is 15 residues. Deletions cut 6 bases from V and 7 bases from J, with 19 bases between. The CDR3 here is CASRYHGGFSQPQHF. CDR3 nucleotide sequence: TGTGCCAGCAGATATCATGGGGGATTCAGCCAGCCCCAGCATTTT. The variable domain in full, completed from reference TRBV28 and TRBJ1-5, reads DVKVTQSSRYLVKRTGEKVFLECVQDMDHENMFWYRQDPGLGLRLIYFSYDVKMKEKGDIPEGYSVSREKKERFSLILESASTNQTSMYLCASRYHGGFSQPQHFGDGTRLSIL.

This clonotype was counted many times. V usage is TRBV6-6 and J usage is TRBJ2-5; 7 nucleotides match TRBD2. Germline V lookup: CDR1 MNHNY, CDR2 SVGAGI (reference sequence). The CDR3 consists of 11 residues. V was clipped by 5 bases and J by 9 bases; unmatched bases: 3. The chain's CDR3 is CASSNAGAQYF. For the CDR3, the DNA is TGTGCCAGCAGTAACGCGGGGGCCCAGTACTTC.

The table lists this clonotype with many counts. The rearrangement links TRBV9 to TRBJ2-3; D might be TRBD2 (6 bases). Germline V gives CDR1 SGDLS, CDR2 YYNGEE. The germline V and J ends were trimmed by 4 bases and 1 base, with 13 bases remaining between them. This CDR3 is built from 15 residues. CDR3 protein: CASSPGGLRTDTQYF. CDR3 DNA: TGTGCCAGCAGCCCGGGCGGACTACGCACAGATACGCAGTATTTT.

In its sample, this clonotype was seen a few times. The chain has TRBV19 and TRBJ2-7; no clear D. The V end lost 6 bases, the J end lost 6 bases, and 18 bases lay between the germline ends. The CDR3 consists of 14 residues. Germline-derived CDR1 and CDR2 are LNHDA and SQIVND (reference sequence). The CDR3, as DNA: TGTGCCAGTAGCCCAGCCGGGCCGTTTCGCGAGCAGTACTTC. This gives the protein CASSPAGPFREQYF.

This clonotype was recorded many times. The chain links TRBV5-1 to TRBJ2-1; 8 positions match TRBD1. Per the germline V gene, CDR1 is SGHRS and CDR2 is YFSETQ. CDR3 length: 14 residues. V trimming: 4 bases; J trimming: 5 bases; junction bases outside the gene matches: 5. The CDR3 coding sequence is TGCGCCAGCAGCGTCAACAGGGGGGACAATGAGCAGTTCTTC. Its translation: CASSVNRGDNEQFF.

Concerning this clonotype itself: Being one base from a much bigger clone, this may be a read error. The rearrangement joins TRBV15 to TRBJ1-6, with D hard to call. Germline lookup yields CDR1 LNHNV and CDR2 YYDKDF (reference sequence). The CDR3 sequence is 15 residues long. V was cut by 3 bases and J by 10 bases, with 16 bases left in between. In DNA, the CDR3 is TGTGCCACCAGCAGCCCAAGCACGCAGGCATCACCCCTCCACTTT. This encodes CATSSPSTQASPLHF.